This T cell receptor beta chain was profiled in a study of T cell responses to AZD1222 COVID-19 vaccine. Study overall: Second-dose recipients at about 4 or about 12 weeks were treated as one pooled group. Study results and caveats: Repertoire sampling occurred only after the peak T cell response. Within unmutated variant regions lay the reported targets of nearly half of spike-specific TCRs. Recipients of AZD1222 seropositive at baseline numbered only 6 or 7.

Repertoires were generated with immunoSEQ multiplex PCR, while TCRdb's copy carries only in-frame clones and drops some. Of approximately 160,000 clones in the sample, 87% were seen once. Details on this clone: The antigen remains undetermined.

Germline V lookup: CDR1 MDHEN, CDR2 SYDVKM. V was cut by 4 bases and J by 3 bases, with 19 bases left in between. This CDR3 is 17 amino acids long. The genes are TRBV28 and TRBJ1-3; possibly TRBD1 for D (5 bases). This sequence originates from an adult in good health. The sample consisted of peripheral blood, taken on day 0 of AZD1222 vaccination. The CDR3 loop is CASSSRGGLLFGNTIYF. The CDR3 DNA follows: TGTGCCAGCAGTTCCCGGGGGGGTTTGCTCTTTGGAAACACCATATATTTT.